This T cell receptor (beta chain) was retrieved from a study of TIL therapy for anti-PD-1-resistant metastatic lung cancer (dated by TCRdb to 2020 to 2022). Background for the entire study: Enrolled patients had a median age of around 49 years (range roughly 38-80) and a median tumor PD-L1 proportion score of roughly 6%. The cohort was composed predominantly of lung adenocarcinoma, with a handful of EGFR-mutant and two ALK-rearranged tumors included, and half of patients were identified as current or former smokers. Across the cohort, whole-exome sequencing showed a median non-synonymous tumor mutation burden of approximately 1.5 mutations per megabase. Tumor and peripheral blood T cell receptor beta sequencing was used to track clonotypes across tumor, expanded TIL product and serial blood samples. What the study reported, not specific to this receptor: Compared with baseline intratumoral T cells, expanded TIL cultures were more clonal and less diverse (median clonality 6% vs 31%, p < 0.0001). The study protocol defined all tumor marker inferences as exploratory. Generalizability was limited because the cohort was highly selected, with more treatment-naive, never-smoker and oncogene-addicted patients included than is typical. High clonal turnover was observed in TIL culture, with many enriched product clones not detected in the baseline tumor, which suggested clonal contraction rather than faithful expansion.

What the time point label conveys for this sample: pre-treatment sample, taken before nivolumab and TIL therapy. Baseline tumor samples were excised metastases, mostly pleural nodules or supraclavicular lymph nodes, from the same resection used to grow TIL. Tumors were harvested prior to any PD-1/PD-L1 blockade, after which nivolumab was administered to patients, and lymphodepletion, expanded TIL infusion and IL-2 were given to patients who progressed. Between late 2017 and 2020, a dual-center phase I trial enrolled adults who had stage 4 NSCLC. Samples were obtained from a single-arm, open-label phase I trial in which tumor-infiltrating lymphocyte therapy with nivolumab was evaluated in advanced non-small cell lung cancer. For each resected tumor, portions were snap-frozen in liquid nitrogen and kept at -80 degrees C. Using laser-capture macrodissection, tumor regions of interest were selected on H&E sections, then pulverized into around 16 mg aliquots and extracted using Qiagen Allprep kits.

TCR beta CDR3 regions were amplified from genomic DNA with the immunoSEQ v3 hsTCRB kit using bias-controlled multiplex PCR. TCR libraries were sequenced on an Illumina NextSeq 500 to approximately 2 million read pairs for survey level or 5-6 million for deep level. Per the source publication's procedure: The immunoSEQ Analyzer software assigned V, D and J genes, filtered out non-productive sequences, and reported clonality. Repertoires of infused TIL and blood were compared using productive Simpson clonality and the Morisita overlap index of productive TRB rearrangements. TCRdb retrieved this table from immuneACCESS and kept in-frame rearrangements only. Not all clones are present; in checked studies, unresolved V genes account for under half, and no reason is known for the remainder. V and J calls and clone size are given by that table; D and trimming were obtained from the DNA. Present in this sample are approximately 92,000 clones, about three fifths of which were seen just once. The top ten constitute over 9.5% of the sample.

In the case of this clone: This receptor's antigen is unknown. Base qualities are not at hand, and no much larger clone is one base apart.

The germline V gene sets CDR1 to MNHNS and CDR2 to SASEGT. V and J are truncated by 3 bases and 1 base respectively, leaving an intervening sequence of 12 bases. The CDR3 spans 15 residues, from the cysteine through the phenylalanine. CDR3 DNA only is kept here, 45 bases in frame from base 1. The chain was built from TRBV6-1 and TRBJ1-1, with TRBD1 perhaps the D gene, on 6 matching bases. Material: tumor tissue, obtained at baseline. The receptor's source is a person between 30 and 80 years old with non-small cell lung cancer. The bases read TGTGCCAGCAGTGACGAACAGGGAGGGAACACTGAAGCTTTCTTT. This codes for CASSDEQGGNTEAFF.